The clone carrying this TCR beta chain was picked up a small number of times. What it binds is unknown. CD4+ T cells from unexposed donors were obtained before the COVID-19 pandemic (2011-2018). The cells were cultured for around ten days before CD4+ T cells were isolated. Cultures held two million PBMCs per well with around 9.8 IU/ml IL-2. This sample was taken from a study of CD4 T cells in relation to SARS-CoV-2 and coronaviruses. Study-wide background: Negative control cultures got HIV-1 Nef peptides or no peptide.

V dropped 5 bases and J dropped 3 bases, with 8 bases sitting between them. The CDR3 sequence is 13 residues long. CDR1 LNHNV and CDR2 YYDKDF come from the germline V gene (reference sequence). Clones were sequenced by immunoSEQ multiplex PCR, and TCRdb holds only the in-frame ones, with some missing. The profile shows around 23,000 clones, approximately 72% of them singletons. The V call is TRBV15, the J call TRBJ1-3, with TRBD1 as a possible D gene (5 bases). The source of this sequence is a human donor in good health. The material sequenced was CD4+ T cells from PBMCs, cultured in vitro. CDR3 protein: CATSRDVGNTIYF. In nucleotides, the CDR3 is TGTGCCACCAGCCGGGACGTTGGAAACACCATATATTTT. The whole variable domain, filled in from reference TRBV15 and TRBJ1-3, reads DAMVIQNPRYQVTQFGKPVTLSCSQTLNHNVMYWYQQKSSQAPKLLFHYYDKDFNNEADTPDNFQSRRPNTSFCFLDIRSPGLGDTAMYLCATSRDVGNTIYFGEGSWLTVV.